The 21 T cell receptor beta chains reported below all come from one sample, sequenced in a study of T cells in narcolepsy. Data came from immunoSEQ multiplex PCR; TCRdb stores just in-frame clones and leaves some out. The profile shows some 25,000 clones, 85% to 90% of them singletons. Material: CD45RA- memory CD4+ T cells from PBMCs. All receptors come from a human donor with narcolepsy.

V gene TRBV29-1 combines with J gene TRBJ2-5, with 12 nucleotides matching TRBD1. The closer fit of TRBJ2-7 to the DNA end suggests the J call may be wrong. Germline V gives CDR1 SQVTM, CDR2 ANQGSEA. This CDR3 spans 13 amino acids. The chain's CDR3 is CSVRDRGPYEQYF. CDR3 bases: TGCAGCGTGCGGGACAGGGGGCCCTACGAGCAGTACTTC.

The rearrangement joins TRBV5-1 to TRBJ2-5; D is undetermined. With the DNA end fitting TRBJ2-7 better, the J assignment may be wrong. This CDR3 is built from 15 residues. Germline CDR1 SGHRS, CDR2 YFSETQ. The CDR3 loop reads CASSLYVAASYEQYF. The CDR3 DNA sequence: TGCGCCAGCAGCTTGTACGTCGCGGCCTCCTACGAGCAGTACTTC.

The rearrangement links TRBV29-1 to TRBJ2-6; D may be TRBD1 (6 bases). The CDR3 is made up of 13 amino acids. Looked up from germline, CDR1 is SQVTM and CDR2 is ANQGSEA. V dropped 6 bases and J dropped 1 base, with 7 bases sitting between them. DNA of the CDR3: TGCAGCGTAACAGGGTCTGGGGCCAACGTCCTGACTTTC. Its protein is CSVTGSGANVLTF.

In its sample, this clone was seen once. The chain has TRBV9 and TRBJ2-2; no clear D gene. Germline lookup yields CDR1 SGDLS and CDR2 YYNGEE. Trimming cost V 1 base and J 6 bases, with 10 bases left between them. This CDR3 is 14 amino acids long. CDR3 region: CASSVNPAAGELFF. DNA of the CDR3: TGTGCCAGCAGCGTAAACCCCGCAGCCGGGGAGCTGTTTTTT.

The V and J genes are TRBV13 and TRBJ2-7; TRBD2 matches at 10 bases. With 6 bases clipped from V and 6 bases from J, the junction kept 8 bases outside the gene matches. Germline loops: CDR1 PRHDT, CDR2 FYEKMQ (reference sequence). CDR3 length: 14 residues. The CDR3 region has the DNA TGTGCCAGCAGTCCTAGCGGGAGAACCCCCGAGCAGTACTTC. Amino acids: CASSPSGRTPEQYF.

The chain employs TRBV7-2 and TRBJ1-5; D perhaps matches TRBD1 (5 bases). The CDR3 is 15 residues long. V was pared by 1 base and J by 7 bases, with 14 bases between. CDR1 is SGHTA and CDR2 is FQGNSA in the germline V gene. CDR3 sequence (DNA): TGTGCCAGCAGCTTAGAGAGCGGGGCGGAACAGCCCCAGCATTTT. Amino acid sequence: CASSLESGAEQPQHF.

The chain joins TRBV30 to TRBJ1-1, with 7 bases identical to TRBD1. With V trimmed by 2 bases and J by 0 bases, 9 bases remained unmatched. The CDR3 contains 16 residues. The germline V gene has CDR1 GTSNPN and CDR2 SVGIG (reference sequence). The CDR3 spells CAWSTVWGQLNTEAFF. CDR3 bases: TGTGCCTGGAGTACAGTCTGGGGACAGTTGAACACTGAAGCTTTCTTT.

The gene calls are TRBV5-8 and TRBJ1-2; D might be TRBD1 (5 bases). Trimming left V 4 bases short and J 4 bases short, with 8 bases between. The CDR3 is 12 amino acids. Germline V gene sequence: CDR1 SGHTS, CDR2 YDEGEE. In DNA form, the CDR3 reads TGTGCCAGCAGCAGGGGCGGCTATGGCTACACCTTC. Its protein is CASSRGGYGYTF. The variable domain in full, with the rest retrieved from reference TRBV5-8 and TRBJ1-2, is EAGVTQSPTHLIKTRGQQATLRCSPISGHTSVYWYQQALGLGLQFLLWYDEGEERNRGNFPPRFSGRQFPNYSSELNVNALELEDSALYLCASSRGGYGYTFGSGTRLTVV.

This chain links TRBV7-3 with TRBJ2-2; 11 bases align to TRBD2. This CDR3 has 16 amino acids. Unmatched junction bases numbered 11, after V lost 5 bases and J lost 9 bases. Germline loops: CDR1 SGHTA, CDR2 FQGTGA. The CDR3 nucleotides are TGTGCCAGCAGCCTCGGGACTAGCGGTCCCCCCCGGGAGCTGTTTTTT. Translating it yields CASSLGTSGPPRELFF.

This clone occurred once. The rearrangement joins TRBV5-6 to TRBJ2-7; the D is unclear. The length of the CDR3 is 15 residues. The V end lost 0 bases, the J end lost 3 bases, and 13 bases lay between the germline ends. Germline V gene sequence: CDR1 SGHDT, CDR2 YYEEEE. This CDR3 reads CASSLGLRSVYEQYF. In DNA, the CDR3 is TGTGCCAGCAGCTTGGGGCTCCGAAGCGTCTACGAGCAGTACTTC.

The chain couples TRBV9 to TRBJ2-2; D possibly corresponds to TRBD2 (6 bases). V was trimmed by 0 bases and J by 7 bases, leaving 13 bases between them. CDR1 and CDR2 from the germline V gene are SGDLS and YYNGEE. This CDR3 region has 15 residues. CDR3: CASSVEGGSIGELFF. The DNA for the CDR3 is TGTGCCAGCAGCGTAGAGGGAGGTAGTATCGGGGAGCTGTTTTTT.

V and J are TRBV6-5 and TRBJ2-7, with 8 nucleotides matching TRBD2. This CDR3 has 14 residues. After removal of 7 bases from V and 4 bases from J, the junction contained 9 bases not matched to a gene. Germline CDR1 is MNHEY and CDR2 is SVGAGI. CDR3 amino acids: CASTPGVAGYEQYF. For the CDR3, the DNA is TGTGCCAGCACCCCTGGGGTAGCGGGGTACGAGCAGTACTTC.

The chain employs TRBV29-1 and TRBJ2-5, with 8 nucleotides matching TRBD2. The J segment lost 4 bases and the V segment lost 8 bases, leaving 21 bases of the junction unmatched. This CDR3 comprises 17 residues. From germline, CDR1 is SQVTM and CDR2 ANQGSEA. CDR3 loop: CSLAAQRGTRGLETQYF. The CDR3 DNA reads as TGCAGCCTCGCTGCCCAGCGAGGGACTAGAGGGTTAGAGACCCAGTACTTC.

The chain has TRBV19 and TRBJ1-2; D call uncertain. With 4 bases removed from V and 4 bases from J, the gap between germline ends came to 16 bases. Germline CDR1 LNHDA, CDR2 SQIVND (reference sequence). This CDR3 has 15 residues. The CDR3 DNA is TGTGCCAGTAGTAGCTTCGAGGGCTCGTCCTATGGCTACACCTTC. It yields the protein CASSSFEGSSYGYTF.

The chain uses TRBV29-1 and TRBJ1-2, with D uncertain. This CDR3 has 13 residues. In germline, CDR1 is SQVTM, CDR2 ANQGSEA. The V and J ends lost 6 bases and 5 bases respectively, with 16 bases between them. The DNA of the CDR3 is TGCAGCGTCCTAATGACGGAGCTATATGGCTACACCTTC. Its protein is CSVLMTELYGYTF.

The chain joins TRBV15 to TRBJ2-5; maybe TRBD1 (5 bases). The DNA end lines up better with TRBJ2-7; the J call may be wrong. Germline CDR1 and CDR2: LNHNV and YYDKDF (reference sequence). The CDR3 contains 14 residues. The CDR3 coding sequence is TGTGCCACCAGCAGAGATAGGGGCTCCTACGAGCAGTACTTC. It codes for CATSRDRGSYEQYF.

The J gene is TRBJ2-2, the V gene TRBV10-3; 11 bases align to TRBD1. J lost 2 bases, V lost 3 bases, and 8 bases had no gene match. The CDR3 spans 18 residues. The germline gives CDR1 ENHRY, CDR2 SYGVKD. CDR3 bases: TGTGCCATCAGTGAATCCGGGACAGGGGGTCCAAACACCGGGGAGCTGTTTTTT. Translating it yields CAISESGTGGPNTGELFF.

The rearrangement links TRBV6-5 to TRBJ1-2, with a weak D call TRBD1 (5 bases). V lost 2 bases and J lost 2, with 9 bases in between. This CDR3 is 14 amino acids long. CDR1 is MNHEY and CDR2 is SVGAGI in the germline V gene. The CDR3 DNA reads TGTGCCAGCAGTTACGTAGGGGCCAACTATGGCTACACCTTC. Protein product: CASSYVGANYGYTF.

This clone has a handful of counts. The V gene is TRBV2, the J gene TRBJ2-7; 8 bases are a match to TRBD1. V dropped 5 bases and J dropped 7; count of bases not matched to a gene: 7. Germline V gene data show CDR1 as SNHLY and CDR2 as FYNNEI. The CDR3 spans 13 residues. In DNA, the CDR3 is TGTGCCAGCAGTCCGGACAGGGTGGGGGAGCAGTACTTC. This encodes CASSPDRVGEQYF. Together with reference TRBV2 and TRBJ2-7, the CDR3 gives the full variable domain: EPEVTQTPSHQVTQMGQEVILRCVPISNHLYFYWYRQILGQKVEFLVSFYNNEISEKSEIFDDQFSVERPDGSNFTLKIRSTKLEDSAMYFCASSPDRVGEQYFGPGTRLTVT.

The V and J genes are TRBV5-1 and TRBJ1-1, with D unclear. The CDR3 runs to 13 residues. Germline CDR1 and CDR2: SGHRS and YFSETQ. Deletions cut 0 bases from V and 5 bases from J, with 8 bases between. Here the CDR3 reads CASSLVRETEAFF. CDR3 coding DNA: TGCGCCAGCAGCTTGGTGCGGGAGACTGAAGCTTTCTTT.

In DNA, the CDR3 is TGCGCCAGCAGCTTGGTTCGGGACAGGAACACTGAAGCTTTCTTT. Encoded protein: CASSLVRDRNTEAFF. V usage is TRBV5-1 and J usage is TRBJ1-1, with 7 bases lining up with TRBD1. The ends lost 0 bases at V and 1 base at J; junction bases unmatched: 3. The germline CDR1 and CDR2 sequences are SGHRS and YFSETQ. The CDR3 contains 15 residues.